One and the same sample provided the 17 T cell receptor beta chains below, sequenced in a study of cytomegalovirus exposure and HLA in healthy donors. Researchers ran the PCR with 60 Vbeta and 13 Jbeta primers. Clones were sequenced by immunoSEQ multiplex PCR, and TCRdb holds only the in-frame ones, with some missing. The top ten hold nearly 9.5% of the sample, which has 120,000 or so clones, about 80% seen once. Sample: PBMCs. These receptors originate from a woman in her forties or fifties in good health and CMV-seropositive.

CDR3 sequence (DNA): TGCGCCAGCAGCCAAGGTCCTGCTTTTGGTCTCCGCGGAAATGAGCAGTTCTTC. This encodes CASSQGPAFGLRGNEQFF. This chain uses TRBV4-1 with TRBJ2-1; D unresolved. The V gene lost 1 base and the J gene lost 7 bases, with 23 bases spanning the gap. This CDR3 has 18 residues. Germline CDR1 reads MGHRA; CDR2 reads YSYEKL.

The chain combines TRBV19 with TRBJ1-2; D perhaps matches TRBD1 (6 bases). CDR1 and CDR2 from the germline V gene are LNHDA and SQIVND (reference sequence). V lost 6 bases to trimming and J lost 4 bases, with 12 bases between them. There are 13 residues in the CDR3. In DNA, the CDR3 is TGTGCCAGTAGCGACAGGCCCCCCTATGGCTACACCTTC. Residues: CASSDRPPYGYTF.

This clone was seen just once. The CDR3 bases are TGTGCCAGCAGCTTGGCAGGGAAGCTTGCTTTCTTT. This gives the protein CASSLAGKLAFF. V is TRBV7-9 and J is TRBJ1-1; tentative D call: TRBD1 (5 bases). Germline V gives CDR1 SEHNR, CDR2 FQNEAQ (reference sequence). The length of the CDR3 is 12 residues. Trimming left V 3 bases short and J 11 bases short, with 13 bases between. The full variable domain, in which reference TRBV7-9 and TRBJ1-1 provide the parts outside the CDR3, is DTGVSQNPRHKITKRGQNVTFRCDPISEHNRLYWYRQTLGQGPEFLTYFQNEAQLEKSRLLSDRFSAERPKGSFSTLEIQRTEQGDSAMYLCASSLAGKLAFFGQGTRLTVV.

This sequence joins TRBV6-5 and TRBJ1-5; weak D call: TRBD1 (5 bases). Trimming took 2 bases from V and 6 from J, leaving 11 bases between them. Germline V lookup: CDR1 MNHEY, CDR2 SVGAGI. The CDR3 has 14 amino acids. Here the CDR3 reads CASSYAGPGQPQHF. DNA for the CDR3: TGTGCCAGCAGTTACGCGGGGCCCGGTCAGCCCCAGCATTTT.

The J gene is TRBJ2-7, the V gene TRBV21-1; the D call of TRBD1 is as the table states it, not checked on the DNA. TRBV21-1 represents a pseudogene. The CDR3 covers 14 residues. CDR3 sequence (DNA): TGTGCCAGCCTAACAGGTCCTAGCTCCTACGAGCAGTACTTC. Its translation is CASLTGPSSYEQYF.

The V and J genes are TRBV5-1 and TRBJ2-1, with TRBD1 matching over 7 bases. The CDR3 sequence is 14 residues long. The J segment lost 6 bases and the V segment lost 0 bases, leaving 3 bases of the junction unmatched. Germline assignment: CDR1 SGHRS and CDR2 YFSETQ. This CDR3 reads CASSLGDRFNEQFF. The CDR3 DNA follows: TGCGCCAGCAGCTTGGGGGACAGATTCAATGAGCAGTTCTTC. The full variable domain, rest sourced from reference TRBV5-1 and TRBJ2-1, is KAGVTQTPRYLIKTRGQQVTLSCSPISGHRSVSWYQQTPGQGLQFLFEYFSETQRNKGNFPGRFSGRQFSNSRSEMNVSTLELGDSALYLCASSLGDRFNEQFFGPGTRLTVL.

V is TRBV2 and J is TRBJ1-3, with 7 nucleotides matching TRBD1. There are 14 residues in the CDR3. Per the germline V gene, CDR1 is SNHLY and CDR2 is FYNNEI. Trimming cost V 7 bases and J 2 bases; bases outside gene matches: 5. The CDR3 here is CASTLQGPGNTIYF. CDR3 nucleotide sequence: TGTGCCAGCACCCTACAGGGGCCTGGAAACACCATATATTTT.

The CDR3: CASSVAGYTSGNTIYF. CDR3 DNA sequence: TGTGCCAGCAGCGTAGCGGGGTACACCTCTGGAAACACCATATATTTT. This chain uses TRBV9 with TRBJ1-3; D not certain. Trimming cost V 0 bases and J 0 bases, with 10 bases left between them. The length of the CDR3 is 16 residues. Germline V gives CDR1 SGDLS, CDR2 YYNGEE.

The chain couples TRBV6-1 to TRBJ1-6, with TRBD1 matching 8 bases. The CDR3 loop spans 15 amino acids. The V gene end was trimmed by 3 bases and the J gene end by 13 bases; junction bases not matched to a gene: 11. The germline gives CDR1 MNHNS, CDR2 SASEGT. The CDR3 region is CASSDATGAPLPLHF. The CDR3 DNA follows: TGTGCCAGCAGTGATGCGACAGGGGCCCCTTTGCCCCTCCACTTT.

The chain recombines TRBV30 with TRBJ1-5, with D maybe TRBD1 (5 bases). Germline values: CDR1 GTSNPN, CDR2 SVGIG (reference sequence). Trimming removed 6 bases at V and 6 bases at J, with 15 bases between. This CDR3 has 13 residues. The DNA for the CDR3 is TGTGCCTGCTCGGCGAGGGGAGGTCAGCCCCAGCATTTT. Translation: CACSARGGQPQHF.

This clone appeared a single time. This chain joins TRBV5-1 and TRBJ2-7, with D perhaps TRBD1 (5 bases). V lost 1 base to trimming and J lost 2 bases, with 13 bases between them. CDR1 is SGHRS, CDR2 YFSETQ, per germline. This CDR3 spans 15 amino acids. CDR3 sequence: CASSLLGQGPYEQYF. In DNA, the CDR3 is TGCGCCAGCAGCTTGTTGGGGCAGGGCCCCTACGAGCAGTACTTC. Full variable domain (missing parts from reference TRBV5-1 and TRBJ2-7): KAGVTQTPRYLIKTRGQQVTLSCSPISGHRSVSWYQQTPGQGLQFLFEYFSETQRNKGNFPGRFSGRQFSNSRSEMNVSTLELGDSALYLCASSLLGQGPYEQYFGPGTRLTVT.

For the CDR3, the DNA is TGTGCCAGTAAGGGACTAGCGGACAATGAGCAGTTCTTC. Its protein product is CASKGLADNEQFF. This chain uses TRBV19 with TRBJ2-1; the match to TRBD2 covers 11 bases. V was clipped by 7 bases and J by 5 bases; unmatched bases: 1. The germline V gene encodes CDR1 LNHDA and CDR2 SQIVND (reference sequence). The CDR3 consists of 13 residues. Together with reference TRBV19 and TRBJ2-1, the CDR3 gives the full variable domain: DGGITQSPKYLFRKEGQNVTLSCEQNLNHDAMYWYRQDPGQGLRLIYYSQIVNDFQKGDIAEGYSVSREKKESFPLTVTSAQKNPTAFYLCASKGLADNEQFFGPGTRLTVL.

J is TRBJ2-2 and V is TRBV19; possibly TRBD2 for D (5 bases). There are 13 residues in the CDR3. Germline V gene data show CDR1 as LNHDA and CDR2 as SQIVND (reference sequence). With 10 bases removed from V and 4 bases from J, the gap between germline ends came to 13 bases. The CDR3 sequence is CATWTGVTGELFF. The CDR3 bases are TGTGCCACCTGGACTGGGGTCACCGGGGAGCTGTTTTTT.

The CDR3 is CASSPWTSGGHEQYF. The DNA for the CDR3 is TGTGCCAGCAGCCCCTGGACTAGCGGGGGCCACGAGCAGTACTTC. The chain carries TRBV11-3 and TRBJ2-5, with TRBD2 identical over 13 bases. The last part of the DNA fits TRBJ2-7 better; the J call may be wrong. Germline V gene sequence: CDR1 SGHNT, CDR2 YENEEA. The CDR3 extends over 15 amino acids.

In its sample, this clone was seen a few times. CDR3 nucleotide sequence: TGTGCCAGCAGTGAAGCAAGCGGGGTTTGGACTGAAGCTTTCTTT. It specifies CASSEASGVWTEAFF. The chain employs TRBV6-1 and TRBJ1-1; no definite D call. The CDR3 has 15 residues. The germline V and J ends were trimmed by 0 bases and 5 bases, with 13 bases remaining between them. Germline CDR1 is MNHNS and CDR2 is SASEGT.

The rearrangement uses TRBV5-1 and TRBJ2-3; no clear D. Germline V gene lookup returns CDR1 SGHRS and CDR2 YFSETQ. V lost 0 bases to trimming and J lost 6 bases, with 5 bases between them. The CDR3 loop spans 12 amino acids. The CDR3 sequence: CASSLAGDTQYF. The CDR3 region has the DNA TGCGCCAGCAGCTTGGCCGGGGATACGCAGTATTTT.

The chain combines TRBV10-3 with TRBJ1-5, with 7 positions matching TRBD1. With V trimmed by 4 bases and J by 4 bases, 4 bases remained unmatched. Per the germline V gene, CDR1 is ENHRY and CDR2 is SYGVKD. This CDR3 is 14 amino acids long. CDR3 DNA sequence: TGTGCCATCAGTGTCGGGGGACAGAATCAGCCCCAGCATTTT. This gives the protein CAISVGGQNQPQHF.